These T cell receptor beta chains were read from a single sample in a study of prognosis after radiotherapy for stage I lung cancer. Each CDR3 protein gets one entry after TCRdb re-called the multiplex PCR reads with MiXCR. The sample consists of around 26,000 distinct CDR3 sequences, 46% of them appearing once. The specimen was PBMCs, collected before or after stereotactic body radiation therapy (not recorded which). Every receptor here comes from a donor aged 50 or older with non-small cell lung cancer. CDR3s include the opening cysteine and the closing phenylalanine or tryptophan. A D gene is named only where the DNA matches it firmly. A row's size may be missing; if present it is once, few, many or a size class.

>TRBV11-3|-|TRBJ2-4|many
CASSFETLAKNIQYF
TGTGCCAGCAGCTTTGAAACACTAGCCAAAAACATTCAGTACTTC
>TRBV29-1|-|TRBJ2-3|many
CSVPGPTTDTQYF
TGCAGCGTCCCGGGACCTACCACAGATACGCAGTATTTT
>TRBV5-5|-|TRBJ2-1|many
CASSSPGEGIYEQFF
TGTGCCAGCAGCTCACCGGGTGAAGGTATCTATGAGCAGTTCTTC
>TRBV3-1|-|TRBJ1-5|-
CASGASTGPQSQHF
TGTGCCAGCGGCGCCTCCACCGGTCCCCAGTCCCAGCATTTT
>TRBV6-1|-|TRBJ2-7|medium-sized
CASSGGPRGWLEQYF
TGTGCCAGCAGCGGTGGACCCCGAGGGTGGCTCGAGCAGTACTTC
>TRBV20-1|TRBD1|TRBJ2-2|-
CSASDRGHPGELFF
TGCAGTGCTAGCGACAGGGGTCACCCCGGGGAGCTGTTTTTT
>TRBV3-1|TRBD2|TRBJ2-2|many
CASSPGRGGSNTGELFF
TGTGCCAGCAGCCCAGGTCGGGGGGGTTCGAACACCGGGGAGCTGTTTTTT
>TRBV6-1|-|TRBJ2-7|-
CASRMTGRYYQYF
TGTGCCAGCAGGATGACAGGCCGCTACTATCAGTACTTC
>TRBV2|TRBD2|TRBJ2-2|once
CASSRVLAWGSVELFF
TGTGCCAGCAGCCGCGTACTAGCGTGGGGTAGCGTGGAGCTGTTTTTT
>TRBV5-5|TRBD1|TRBJ1-1|many
CASSWDSLNTEAFF
TGTGCCAGCAGCTGGGACAGTTTGAACACTGAAGCTTTCTTT
>TRBV19|TRBD2|TRBJ2-2|many
CASSIRRGVNTGELFF
TGTGCCAGTAGTATCCGTCGGGGGGTAAACACCGGGGAGCTGTTTTTT
>TRBV19|TRBD2|TRBJ2-1|many
CASSPWTSGRSYNEQFF
TGTGCCAGTAGTCCCTGGACTAGCGGGCGCTCCTACAATGAGCAGTTCTTC
>TRBV12-3/TRBV12-4|TRBD1|TRBJ1-2|once
CASSLEGGTGGRYTF
TGTGCCAGCAGTTTAGAGGGTGGGACAGGGGGTCGCTACACCTTC
>TRBV28|-|TRBJ2-7|medium-sized
CASSSTLYEQYF
TGTGCCAGCAGTTCCACATTATACGAGCAGTACTTC
>TRBV10-3|-|TRBJ1-1|-
CAINRQQNTEAFF
TGTGCCATCAATAGGCAGCAGAACACTGAAGCTTTCTTT
>TRBV5-6|TRBD2|TRBJ2-5|many
CASSLIGTSGSGKETQYF
TGTGCCAGCAGCTTGATCGGGACTAGCGGGAGTGGGAAAGAGACCCAGTACTTC
>TRBV7-3|-|TRBJ2-2|medium-sized
CASSFRGTGDTGELFF
TGTGCCAGCAGCTTTCGGGGGACGGGGGACACCGGGGAGCTGTTTTTT
>TRBV15|-|TRBJ2-3|-
CAARTTRLSGGTDTQYF
TGTGCCGCCAGGACGACGCGCCTGTCGGGAGGCACAGATACGCAGTATTTT
>TRBV18|TRBD1|TRBJ1-1|many
CASSPDRVGTEAFF
TGTGCCAGCTCACCCGACAGGGTGGGCACTGAAGCTTTCTTT
>TRBV7-3|TRBD1|TRBJ1-2|many
CASTFISLTGNYGYTF
TGTGCCAGCACCTTTATTTCCTTGACAGGGAACTATGGCTACACCTTC
>TRBV6-1|-|TRBJ1-1|-
CARITPQNTEAFF
TGTGCCAGAATTACCCCCCAGAACACTGAAGCTTTCTTT
>TRBV7-2|-|TRBJ2-2|few
CASRGFQGPPGREDRGAVF
TGTGCAAGCAGAGGATTCCAGGGCCCCCCAGGGAGAGAGGACCGGGGAGCTGTTTTT
>TRBV5-1|TRBD2|TRBJ2-7|once
CASSLDSGGIYEQYF
TGCGCCAGCAGCTTGGATAGCGGGGGGATCTACGAGCAGTACTTC
>TRBV15|-|TRBJ2-3|-
CATRTTRLSGGTDTQYF
TGTGCCACCAGGACGACGCGCCTGTCGGGAGGCACAGATACGCAGTATTTT
>TRBV2|TRBD2|TRBJ2-7|many
CASELAGGTYEQYF
TGTGCCAGTGAGCTAGCGGGAGGGACCTACGAGCAGTACTTC
>TRBV19|TRBD2|TRBJ2-1|medium-sized
CASSIGGTSGRNSYNEQFF
TGTGCCAGTAGTATAGGGGGGACTAGCGGGAGAAACTCCTACAATGAGCAGTTCTTC
>TRBV7-3|-|TRBJ2-1|-
CANSLYSGEQFF
TGTGCCAACAGCTTATATAGTGGTGAGCAGTTCTTC
>TRBV5-1|TRBD2|TRBJ2-2|-
CASSFTTSGRAGGELFF
TGCGCCAGCAGCTTCACGACTAGCGGGAGGGCCGGCGGGGAGCTGTTTTTT
>TRBV5-4|-|TRBJ1-4|few
CASSSRGFGANEKLSF
TGTGCCAGCAGCTCCCGGGGTTTTGGGGCCAATGAAAAACTGTCTTTT
>TRBV4-2|-|TRBJ1-3|many
CASSQIGSSGNTIYF
TGTGCCAGCAGCCAAATCGGGAGCTCTGGAAACACCATATATTTT
>TRBV6-1|TRBD1|TRBJ2-7|medium-sized
CASRPDRSSEQYF
TGTGCCAGCAGACCGGACAGGTCCTCCGAGCAGTACTTC
>TRBV5-1|TRBD1|TRBJ2-7|-
CASSTTGDYEQYF
TGCGCCAGCAGCACGACAGGGGACTACGAGCAGTACTTC
>TRBV7-9|-|TRBJ1-2|-
CASSLAYRAFYGYTF
TGTGCCAGCAGCTTAGCGTACAGGGCCTTCTATGGCTACACCTTC
>TRBV20-1|-|TRBJ1-5|medium-sized
CSASSLISNQPQHF
TGCAGTGCTAGTTCGCTCATTAGCAATCAGCCCCAGCATTTT
>TRBV7-6|TRBD2|TRBJ2-3|-
CASSLVGLAGGAGDTQYF
TGTGCCAGCAGCTTAGTGGGACTAGCGGGGGGGGCGGGAGATACGCAGTATTTT
>TRBV25-1|TRBD1|TRBJ1-6|-
CVSSESRDRNNSPLHF
TGTGTCAGCAGTGAATCCAGGGACAGGAATAATTCACCCCTCCACTTT
>TRBV5-1|TRBD1|TRBJ1-1|-
CASGQGSGNTEAFF
TGCGCCAGTGGACAGGGTAGTGGCAACACTGAAGCTTTCTTT
>TRBV20-1|TRBD2|TRBJ2-4|-
CSAPRLADPKNIQYF
TGCAGTGCTCCACGACTAGCGGACCCAAAAAACATTCAGTACTTC
>TRBV12-5|-|TRBJ2-3|many
CASGLEGFTDTQYF
TGTGCTAGTGGTTTGGAAGGATTCACAGATACGCAGTATTTT
>TRBV12-3/TRBV12-4|-|TRBJ2-2|-
CASSLRGETGELFF
TGTGCCAGCAGTTTAAGGGGTGAAACCGGGGAGCTGTTTTTT